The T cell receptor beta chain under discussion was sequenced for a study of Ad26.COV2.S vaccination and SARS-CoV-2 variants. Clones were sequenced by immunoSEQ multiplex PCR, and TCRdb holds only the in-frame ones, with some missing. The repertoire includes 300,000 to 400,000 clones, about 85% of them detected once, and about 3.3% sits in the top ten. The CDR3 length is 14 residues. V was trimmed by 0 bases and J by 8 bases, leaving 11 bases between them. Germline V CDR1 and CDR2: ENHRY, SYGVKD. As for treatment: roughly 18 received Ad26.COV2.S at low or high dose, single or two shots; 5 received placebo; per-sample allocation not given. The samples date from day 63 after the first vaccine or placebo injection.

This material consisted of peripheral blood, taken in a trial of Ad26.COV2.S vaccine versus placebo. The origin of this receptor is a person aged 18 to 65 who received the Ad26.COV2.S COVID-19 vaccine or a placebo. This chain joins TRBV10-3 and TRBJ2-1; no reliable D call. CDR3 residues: CAISESSGFHEQFF. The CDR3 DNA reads TGTGCCATCAGTGAGTCATCGGGTTTCCATGAGCAGTTCTTC.